A single sample is the source of the 21 T cell receptor beta chains below, sequenced in a study of cytomegalovirus exposure and HLA in healthy donors. PCR employed 60 Vbeta and 13 Jbeta primers. Sequencing used immunoSEQ multiplex PCR; TCRdb keeps in-frame clones, though not all of them. The sample holds around 130,000 clones, approximately 80% seen once. Sequenced: PBMCs. Receptors were obtained from a man aged 18 to 29 in good health and CMV-seropositive.

This clone was observed a few times. The gene calls are TRBV12-5 and TRBJ2-5, with 7 bases aligning to TRBD1. Germline values: CDR1 LGHNT, CDR2 FRNRAP. After removal of 1 base from V and 4 bases from J, the junction contained 6 bases not matched to a gene. The length of the CDR3 is 15 residues. CDR3 residues: CASGLAGTVVETQYF. In DNA, the CDR3 is TGTGCTAGTGGTTTGGCCGGGACAGTAGTAGAGACCCAGTACTTC.

This clone has only a few counts. This chain links TRBV5-4 with TRBJ1-2; D is perhaps TRBD1 (5 bases). The CDR3 runs to 14 residues. Per the germline V gene, CDR1 is SGHNT and CDR2 is YYREEE (reference sequence). The V and J ends lost 4 bases and 8 bases respectively, with 18 bases between them. The DNA of the CDR3 is TGTGCCAGCAGCCCCTCACAGGATTCTAGAGGCTACACCTTC. The encoded protein is CASSPSQDSRGYTF. Drawing the rest from reference TRBV5-4 and TRBJ1-2, the complete variable domain is ETGVTQSPTHLIKTRGQQVTLRCSSQSGHNTVSWYQQALGQGPQFIFQYYREEENGRGNFPPRFSGLQFPNYSSELNVNALELDDSALYLCASSPSQDSRGYTFGSGTRLTVV.

The gene calls are TRBV9 and TRBJ1-1, with 10 bases that match TRBD1. V was clipped by 0 bases and J by 6 bases; unmatched bases: 14. CDR1 and CDR2 (germline): SGDLS, YYNGEE. The CDR3 sequence is 18 residues long. The CDR3 nucleotides are TGTGCCAGCAGCGTAGGTTGGGACAGGGGAGGATTTGAGTCTGAAGCTTTCTTT. Its protein product is CASSVGWDRGGFESEAFF.

This sequence joins TRBV27 and TRBJ2-4, with 8 nucleotides matching TRBD1. The CDR3 covers 17 residues. Germline values: CDR1 MNHEY, CDR2 SMNVEV (reference sequence). V was clipped by 8 bases and J by 6 bases; unmatched bases: 18. This CDR3 is CASGRQGSISQGNIQYF. CDR3 nucleotide sequence: TGTGCCAGCGGACGACAGGGGAGTATTAGCCAAGGAAACATTCAGTACTTC.

V and J are TRBV6-5 and TRBJ2-1; 11 bases are a match to TRBD2. Germline CDR1 and CDR2: MNHEY and SVGAGI. CDR3 length: 14 amino acids. The V gene end was trimmed by 2 bases and the J gene end by 9 bases; junction bases not matched to a gene: 3. CDR3 amino acids: CASSYRLAGSEQFF. In DNA, the CDR3 is TGTGCCAGCAGTTACAGACTAGCGGGAAGTGAGCAGTTCTTC.

The chain couples TRBV7-6 to TRBJ2-5; 10 nucleotides line up with TRBD2. The CDR3 runs 16 residues. With 5 bases clipped from V and 1 base from J, the junction kept 7 bases outside the gene matches. CDR1 SGHVS and CDR2 FNYEAQ come from the germline V gene. CDR3 region: CASSLEVAGGQETQYF. CDR3 nucleotides: TGTGCCAGCAGCCTGGAGGTAGCGGGAGGCCAAGAGACCCAGTACTTC.

The CDR3 DNA follows: TGTGCCATCAGTGACATACTAGCGGGAGTGGACGAGCAGTACTTC. It yields the protein CAISDILAGVDEQYF. The chain has TRBV10-3 and TRBJ2-7; the match to TRBD2 covers 11 bases. V dropped 3 bases and J dropped 5; count of bases not matched to a gene: 6. Germline loops: CDR1 ENHRY, CDR2 SYGVKD. The CDR3 sequence is 15 residues long.

The count of this clone is one. The chain joins TRBV11-2 to TRBJ2-1; 10 nucleotides agree with TRBD1. Unmatched junction bases numbered 8, after V lost 5 bases and J lost 10 bases. The CDR3 covers 14 residues. Germline lookup yields CDR1 SGHAT and CDR2 FQNNGV. The DNA for the CDR3 is TGTGCCAGCAGCCCGGGACAGGGGTCGGCCGAGCAGTTCTTC. Its protein product is CASSPGQGSAEQFF.

The table lists this clone with a few counts. The V gene is TRBV6-6, the J gene TRBJ2-5; perhaps TRBD2 as D (6 bases). V was shortened by 2 bases and J by 4 bases, with 8 bases between the two germline ends. CDR1 and CDR2 (germline): MNHNY, SVGAGI (reference sequence). The CDR3 covers 13 residues. The CDR3 sequence is CASSYGGTETQYF. Written as DNA, the CDR3 is TGTGCCAGCAGTTACGGCGGGACAGAGACCCAGTACTTC.

This clone was detected a few times. The CDR3, as DNA: TGTGCCATCAGTGACGGGACTCTCCAAGCGGGAGCTTTCTTT. Protein product: CAISDGTLQAGAFF. The V and J genes are TRBV10-3 and TRBJ1-1; D perhaps matches TRBD1 (5 bases). The length of the CDR3 is 14 residues. Germline V gene data show CDR1 as ENHRY and CDR2 as SYGVKD. Trimming removed 3 bases at V and 10 bases at J, with 18 bases between.

This clone was observed a handful of times. The chain links TRBV10-3 to TRBJ2-7; tentative D call: TRBD1 (6 bases). V was shortened by 6 bases and J by 0 bases, with 15 bases between the two germline ends. Looked up from germline, CDR1 is ENHRY and CDR2 is SYGVKD. This CDR3 has 15 residues. The CDR3 sequence: CAIRDNGQSSYEQYF. The CDR3 DNA follows: TGTGCCATCAGGGATAACGGACAGAGCTCCTACGAGCAGTACTTC.

J is TRBJ2-6 and V is TRBV29-1, with TRBD1 identical over 10 bases. CDR3 size: 16 residues. The V gene's germline CDR1 is SQVTM and CDR2 ANQGSEA. The ends lost 6 bases at V and 1 base at J; junction bases unmatched: 6. The CDR3 region is CSVTGTGESGANVLTF. The CDR3 nucleotides read TGCAGCGTAACCGGGACAGGGGAATCTGGGGCCAACGTCCTGACTTTC.

The chain combines TRBV9 with TRBJ1-1, with 8 bases matching TRBD1. Germline loops: CDR1 SGDLS, CDR2 YYNGEE. The CDR3 is 15 residues long. Losses at the gene ends were 0 bases for V and 3 bases for J; bases not matched to a gene: 4. In nucleotides, the CDR3 is TGTGCCAGCAGCGTAGCGATGGACAGGGACACTGAAGCTTTCTTT. Amino acids: CASSVAMDRDTEAFF.

This sequence joins TRBV11-3 and TRBJ2-1; 13 bases are shared with TRBD2. The CDR3 spans 15 residues. Germline V gene data show CDR1 as SGHNT and CDR2 as YENEEA. V gave up 5 bases and J gave up 8 bases; unmatched junction bases: 6. Here the CDR3 reads CASSPRTSGSDEQFF. For the CDR3, the DNA is TGTGCCAGCAGCCCCAGGACTAGCGGGAGCGATGAGCAGTTCTTC.

The rearrangement joins TRBV2 to TRBJ1-3, with no clear D. V was pared by 8 bases and J by 0 bases, with 8 bases between. This CDR3 has 13 amino acids. Germline lookup yields CDR1 SNHLY and CDR2 FYNNEI. The DNA for the CDR3 is TGTGCCAGCCTCCCTCTCTCTGGAAACACCATATATTTT. Translation: CASLPLSGNTIYF.

V is TRBV6-1 and J is TRBJ1-5; D not resolved. Germline V gene sequence: CDR1 MNHNS, CDR2 SASEGT. The CDR3 runs to 14 residues. V dropped 5 bases and J dropped 1 base, with 9 bases sitting between them. In nucleotides, the CDR3 is TGTGCCAGCAGTTTCGCGCGGAGCAATCAGCCCCAGCATTTT. This translates into CASSFARSNQPQHF.

This sequence joins TRBV6-1 and TRBJ2-7; 13 nucleotides match TRBD2. The CDR3 loop spans 16 amino acids. J lost 2 bases, V lost 1 base, and 2 bases had no gene match. Germline V gene data show CDR1 as MNHNS and CDR2 as SASEGT. The CDR3 DNA follows: TGTGCCAGCAGTGAAGGACTAGCGGGAGGTGCCTACGAGCAGTACTTC. Translation gives CASSEGLAGGAYEQYF.

The rearrangement uses TRBV4-2 and TRBJ1-2; 10 bases are shared with TRBD1. This CDR3 spans 15 amino acids. Germline V gene sequence: CDR1 LGHNA, CDR2 YNFKEQ. Losses at the gene ends were 3 bases for V and 8 bases for J; bases not matched to a gene: 9. The CDR3 region is CASSHTGQGVRGYTF. The CDR3 DNA reads as TGTGCCAGCAGCCATACAGGACAGGGGGTTAGGGGCTACACCTTC.

The chain couples TRBV19 to TRBJ2-2; TRBD1 might be the D (5 bases). V was pared by 3 bases and J by 1 base, with 6 bases between. Germline V gene lookup returns CDR1 LNHDA and CDR2 SQIVND (reference sequence). This CDR3 region has 14 residues. CDR3 in amino acids: CASSIQGNTGELFF. The CDR3 DNA follows: TGTGCCAGTAGTATTCAGGGGAACACCGGGGAGCTGTTTTTT. Full variable domain (remainder filled in from reference TRBV19 and TRBJ2-2): DGGITQSPKYLFRKEGQNVTLSCEQNLNHDAMYWYRQDPGQGLRLIYYSQIVNDFQKGDIAEGYSVSREKKESFPLTVTSAQKNPTAFYLCASSIQGNTGELFFGEGSRLTVL.

CDR3 amino acids: CASSEARELFF. The CDR3 nucleotides are TGTGCCAGCTCGGAGGCCCGGGAGCTGTTTTTT. The V call is TRBV6-6, the J call TRBJ2-2; a possible D gene is TRBD2 (5 bases). The CDR3 extends over 11 amino acids. V lost 8 bases and J lost 9, with 10 bases in between. Germline lookup yields CDR1 MNHNY and CDR2 SVGAGI (reference sequence).

This sequence joins TRBV30 and TRBJ2-2; D is perhaps TRBD1 (5 bases). The CDR3 consists of 12 residues. Germline CDR1 reads GTSNPN; CDR2 reads SVGIG (reference sequence). Trimming took off 2 bases at V and 7 bases at J, with 8 bases between the two ends. CDR3 amino acids: CAWSQGIGELFF. The CDR3 DNA reads TGTGCCTGGAGTCAGGGTATCGGGGAGCTGTTTTTT.